This TCR beta chain was identified in a study of T cell responses to AZD1222 COVID-19 vaccine. Study-wide findings and caveats: Two AZD1222 doses significantly raised spike-specific TCR breadth and depth over controls. Repertoire sampling was restricted to post-peak T cell response timepoints.

The repertoire was sequenced with immunoSEQ multiplex PCR; TCRdb's copy has only in-frame clones and lacks some. Here the sample spans about 86,000 clones, about 92% being singletons. With regard to this clone: Antigen specificity is unknown.

CDR1 and CDR2 from the germline V gene are MGHDK and SYGVNS. The ends lost 4 bases at V and 8 bases at J; junction bases unmatched: 5. The CDR3 length is 15 residues. This chain joins TRBV25-1 and TRBJ1-6; 10 bases match TRBD1. Sequenced material: peripheral blood, taken on day 0 of AZD1222 vaccination. The TCR comes from an adult in good health. The DNA for the CDR3 is TGTGCCAGCAGTGGGGGACAGGGGTCCTATTCACCCCTCCACTTT. Its translation: CASSGGQGSYSPLHF.